Listed below are T cell receptor beta chains from one sample, sequenced in a study of a mutant IDH1 vaccine in newly diagnosed glioma. Libraries were prepared by immunoSEQ multiplex PCR; TCRdb keeps only in-frame clonotypes and omits some of them. The sample contains 92,000 or so clones, roughly 80% of which appear only once. The sequences come from PBMCs, collected from a glioma patient treated with radiotherapy, temozolomide or both. The receptors stem from a man in his forties or fifties with glioma. Some clones in this sample may be carry-over from other donors' samples. The CDR3 runs from the conserved cysteine through the conserved F or W. Fields, in order: clone size, V gene, J gene, D gene, CDR3 DNA, CDR3 protein. A D gene is named only where the DNA matches it firmly. Some rows have no size entry. The others give once, few or many, or a class for an expanded clone.

.,TRBV29-1,TRBJ1-1,.,TGCAGCGTCCAAGATGGGAAGAACACTGAAGCTTTCTTT,CSVQDGKNTEAFF
few,TRBV7-9,TRBJ1-1,.,TGTGCCAGCAGCCCGACAGCCAACACTGAAGCTTTCTTT,CASSPTANTEAFF
.,TRBV5-1,TRBJ1-4,TRBD1,TGCGCCAGCAGCTCGACAGGGGGCGATAGTGAAAAACTGTTTTTT,CASSSTGGDSEKLFF
.,TRBV30,TRBJ1-6,TRBD1,TGTGCCTGGCTGACAGGGGGGACCTATAATTCACCCCTCCACTTT,CAWLTGGTYNSPLHF
.,TRBV30,TRBJ2-7,.,TGTGCCTGGAGTGTCCCCCGACAGACCTACGAGCAGTACTTC,CAWSVPRQTYEQYF
.,TRBV6-5,TRBJ1-2,.,TGTGCCAGCAGAACAGGGTTCAACTATGGCTACACCTTC,CASRTGFNYGYTF
.,TRBV10-2,TRBJ2-7,.,TGCGCCAGCAGTGAAAGGGTAGGGGGCGAGCAGTACTTC,CASSERVGGEQYF
.,TRBV7-2,TRBJ2-2,.,TGTGCCAGCAGCTTAAGTGCTTCCGGGGAGCTGTTTTTT,CASSLSASGELFF
.,TRBV6-1,TRBJ1-6,.,TGTGCCAGCATCGGACCGGGAAGCATGTATTCACCCCTCCACTTT,CASIGPGSMYSPLHF
.,TRBV4-1,TRBJ1-5,.,TGCGCCAGCAGCCGGGGCTCAGGGGTCGGTCAGCCCCAGCATTTT,CASSRGSGVGQPQHF
.,TRBV6-5,TRBJ2-3,.,TGTGCCAGCAGCTCTACAGGGACTCATACGCAGTATTTT,CASSSTGTHTQYF
.,TRBV2,TRBJ1-5,.,TGTGCCAGCAGACAGGTGTCGGGCAATCAGCCCCAGCATTTT,CASRQVSGNQPQHF
.,TRBV5-1,TRBJ1-2,.,TGCGCCAGCAGCTCCGAAGGGGCCCTTTATGGCTACACCTTC,CASSSEGALYGYTF
.,TRBV25-1,TRBJ1-3,.,TGTGCCAGCAGTGAAGGGTCAAGTGGAAACACCATATATTTT,CASSEGSSGNTIYF
.,TRBV27,TRBJ2-1,.,TGTGCCAGCAGCCTGGTTAGACAGGCACAAGAGCAGTTCTTC,CASSLVRQAQEQFF
.,TRBV5-6,TRBJ1-6,.,TGTGCCAGCAGCCCCCTTGGGAGCTCCTATAATTCACCCCTCCACTTT,CASSPLGSSYNSPLHF
.,TRBV5-1,TRBJ2-7,.,TGCGCCAGCAGCTTCTTGCCGGGAACCTACGAGCAGTACTTC,CASSFLPGTYEQYF
.,TRBV13,TRBJ2-3,TRBD2,TGTGCCAGCAGCTTAGAGGCGGGGGGCACAGATACGCAGTATTTT,CASSLEAGGTDTQYF
many,TRBV5-1,TRBJ1-6,.,TGCGCCAGCTCCTTTTCGGACGGAGCCTATAATTCACCCCTCCACTTT,CASSFSDGAYNSPLHF
.,TRBV5-4,TRBJ2-7,.,TGTGCCAGCAGCTTGAGAATGGCAGGGCTCGACGAGCAGTACTTC,CASSLRMAGLDEQYF
.,TRBV2,TRBJ1-2,TRBD1,TGTGCCAGCAGTGGGACAGGCTATGGCTACACCTTC,CASSGTGYGYTF
.,TRBV10-3,TRBJ1-6,TRBD1,TGTGCCATCAGGAACCGGGACAGTAATTCACCCCTCCACTTT,CAIRNRDSNSPLHF
few,TRBV4-2,TRBJ2-2,TRBD1,TGTGCCAGCAGCCAAGTTCGCCCAGGGGGCACCGGGGAGCTGTTTTTT,CASSQVRPGGTGELFF
.,TRBV19,TRBJ1-1,TRBD1,TGTGCCAGTAGTATACGGCAGGGGGGCGCTGGCCGCACTGAAGCTTTCTTT,CASSIRQGGAGRTEAFF
.,TRBV4-1,TRBJ2-6,.,TGCGCCAGCAGCCAAGGGCAGGGTGCTGGGGCCAACGTCCTGACTTTC,CASSQGQGAGANVLTF
.,TRBV27,TRBJ1-6,TRBD1,TGTGCCAGCACCCCGGGACAGAATTCACCCCTCCACTTT,CASTPGQNSPLHF
few,TRBV5-6,TRBJ1-3,.,TGTGCCAGCAGCTTGTTCGGAGGGTCGGGAAACACCATATATTTT,CASSLFGGSGNTIYF
.,TRBV18,TRBJ2-5,.,TGTGCCAGCTCACCAATCTCTGGGCGGGAGACCCAGTACTTC,CASSPISGRETQYF
.,TRBV2,TRBJ1-4,TRBD1,TGTGCCAGCAGTGCCGGGACAGGGTATGAAAAACTGTTTTTT,CASSAGTGYEKLFF
.,TRBV4-1,TRBJ2-3,.,TGCGCCAGCAGCAACAACAGGGCCCCAGATACGCAGTATTTT,CASSNNRAPDTQYF
few,TRBV5-6,TRBJ1-2,.,TGTGCCAGCAGCTTGGGCACAAACTATGGCTACACCTTC,CASSLGTNYGYTF
few,TRBV6-5,TRBJ1-1,.,TGTGCCAGCAGGAACACTGAAGCTTTCTTT,CASRNTEAFF
.,TRBV19,TRBJ2-4,.,TGTGCCAGTAGTCCCTGGCACAGGTCGATGGTGGACATTCAGTACTTC,CASSPWHRSMVDIQYF
.,TRBV7-9,TRBJ1-5,.,TGTGCCAGCAGCCGAACCAGCAATCAGCCCCAGCATTTT,CASSRTSNQPQHF
few,TRBV5-1,TRBJ1-3,.,TGCGCCAGCAGCTTGGTGGCCTCTGGAAACACCATATATTTT,CASSLVASGNTIYF
.,TRBV29-1,TRBJ2-5,.,TGCAGCGTTGAAGGAGGATCGACCCCTAAGGCAGGGACCCAGTACTTC,CSVEGGSTPKAGTQYF
.,TRBV5-1,TRBJ1-4,TRBD1,TGCGCCAGCAGTCCGGGACAGGCAACTAATGAAAAACTGTTTTTT,CASSPGQATNEKLFF
.,TRBV2,TRBJ1-2,.,TGTGCCAGCAGTTATACAGGGACCGGCTATGGCTACACCTTC,CASSYTGTGYGYTF
.,TRBV20-1,TRBJ1-3,.,TGCAGTGCTAGGGATGGATACACCATATATTTT,CSARDGYTIYF
.,TRBV19,TRBJ2-3,.,TGTGCCAGTAGTTTTACCGGCACAGATACGCAGTATTTT,CASSFTGTDTQYF
.,TRBV18,TRBJ1-2,TRBD1,TGTGCCAGCTCCCCCGGGACAGGGTACGATTATGGCTACACCTTC,CASSPGTGYDYGYTF
.,TRBV2,TRBJ2-7,TRBD1,TGTGCCAGCAGTGGGGGCGTTTTTTCCCAGGACAGGGGAAGGAGGATAGGTCCGTACGAGCAGTACTTC,CASSGGVFSQDRGRRIGPYEQYF
.,TRBV5-1,TRBJ1-6,.,TGCGCCAGCACGGGGGACGCCTATAATTCACCCCTCCACTTT,CASTGDAYNSPLHF
.,TRBV30,TRBJ1-5,.,TGTGCCTGGAGTGTTGCGGACCGAACCCTCATATTATTCAATCAGCCCCAGCATTTT,CAWSVADRTLILFNQPQHF
.,TRBV5-1,TRBJ1-1,TRBD1,TGCGCCAGCAGCTTGGGGGACAGAATGAACACTGAAGCTTTCTTT,CASSLGDRMNTEAFF
.,TRBV29-1,TRBJ2-1,TRBD1,TGCAGCGCTGGACAGGGAATGGGTGAGCAGTTCTTC,CSAGQGMGEQFF
.,TRBV2,TRBJ2-2,TRBD1,TGTGCCAGCAGTGACCGGGACAGACAAATGGAGCTGTTTTTT,CASSDRDRQMELFF
.,TRBV18,TRBJ2-7,TRBD1,TGTGCCAGCTCACCAGGGGACAGGGGTCTCTACGAGCAGTACTTC,CASSPGDRGLYEQYF